This paragraph reports one T cell receptor beta chain. Other DNA sequences in the same sample also yield this CDR3. This entry is derived from a study of control samples from healthy donors and cancer patients. CDR3 size: 13 residues. Germline assignment: CDR1 MNHEY and CDR2 SVGAGI. The V and J ends lost 2 bases and 5 bases respectively, with 9 bases between them. Only in-frame clones appear in the TCRdb table, and some are missing; sequencing was by immunoSEQ multiplex PCR. Its table records around 190,000 clones. This receptor was taken from a woman younger than 45 in good health. Sequenced input: blood. The V gene is TRBV6-5, the J gene TRBJ1-1, with a weak D call TRBD1 (5 bases). CDR3 nucleotides: TGTGCCAGCAGTTACGGGGGAGAGACTGAAGCTTTCTTT. Translated: CASSYGGETEAFF.